This T cell receptor (beta chain) was identified in a study of cytomegalovirus exposure and HLA in healthy donors. Broader study findings: Across all donors, roughly uniform sequencing depth was an assumption of the presence/absence analyses.

PCR involved 60 Vbeta and 13 Jbeta primers. Measured with immunoSEQ multiplex PCR; TCRdb has only the in-frame clones, and not every one. This repertoire shows about 92,000 clones, roughly 81% found once; its top ten account for about 5.6%. Every donor was a healthy person donating bone marrow. The CDR3 spans 15 residues. Germline V gene sequence: CDR1 SQVTM, CDR2 ANQGSEA. The V end lost 3 bases, the J end lost 4 bases, and 16 bases lay between the germline ends. As for this clone: What it recognizes is unknown.

This receptor was identified in a woman aged 18-29 years in good health and CMV-seropositive. This chain connects TRBV29-1 to TRBJ2-1; D is unresolved. Sequenced sample: PBMCs. The CDR3, as DNA: TGCAGCGTTGAGAATCGAGGTGCAGCTTACAATGAGCAGTTCTTC. Protein sequence: CSVENRGAAYNEQFF.